The subject of this entry is one T cell receptor (beta chain). The antigen is not known. CDR1 and CDR2 from the germline V gene are GTSNPN and SVGIG (reference sequence). V was shortened by 6 bases and J by 5 bases, with 11 bases between the two germline ends. The CDR3 totals 13 residues. These data originate in a study of cytomegalovirus exposure and HLA in healthy donors. The wider study: Researchers previously reported finding more than 100 million unique TCR beta sequences from roughly 200 million T cells. Study-wide points: The study reported that TCR beta sequences accurately predicted HLA-A and HLA-B alleles in most subjects. Exclusion as indistinguishable affected some V segments, including TRBV6-2 and TRBV6-3. Certain sequence variants were highly shared and formed a cluster, and this cluster was likely a sequencing artifact.

The PCR made use of 60 Vbeta and 13 Jbeta primers. This table comes from immunoSEQ multiplex PCR, and its TCRdb copy is limited to in-frame clones, with some not included. The sample holds 130,000 to 150,000 clones, around 78% seen once. This sequence joins TRBV30 and TRBJ1-6; D call uncertain. The sequencing input was PBMCs. This clonotype was sampled from a man aged 35-49 years in good health and CMV-seropositive. CDR3 amino acids: CACSRQNNSPLHF. CDR3 DNA sequence: TGTGCCTGTTCTAGGCAGAATAATTCACCCCTCCACTTT.